These 4 T cell receptor beta chains originate from one sample sequenced in a study of T cells in narcolepsy. Profiled with immunoSEQ multiplex PCR; TCRdb holds only in-frame clones, not every one. Here the sample spans fewer than 35,000 clones, around 86% being singletons. The source material was memory (CD45RA-) CD4+ T cells from blood. Source of these receptors: a human donor in good health.

This clone was observed a single time. This chain uses TRBV5-1 with TRBJ1-3; D uncertain. Trimming removed 4 bases from V and 0 bases from J, with 2 bases in between. This CDR3 spans 12 amino acids. Looked up from germline, CDR1 is SGHRS and CDR2 is YFSETQ. The chain's CDR3 is CASSLSGNTIYF. CDR3 coding DNA: TGCGCCAGCAGCCTCTCTGGAAACACCATATATTTT.

J is TRBJ1-1 and V is TRBV6-5; D is unclear. Germline V CDR1 and CDR2: MNHEY, SVGAGI. The ends were cut back, 2 bases at V and 10 bases at J, with 11 bases in the middle. CDR3 length: 12 residues. CDR3: CASSYVDGLAFF. For the CDR3, the DNA is TGTGCCAGCAGTTACGTAGACGGACTAGCTTTCTTT.

The genes are TRBV18 and TRBJ1-4; D uncertain. V lost 3 bases and J lost 0, with 17 bases in between. The CDR3 is 18 amino acids. The germline gives CDR1 KGHSH, CDR2 LQKENI. The chain's CDR3 is CASSPVPPAAATNEKLFF. CDR3 nucleotide sequence: TGTGCCAGCTCACCCGTCCCCCCGGCAGCTGCAACTAATGAAAAACTGTTTTTT.

The chain has TRBV28 and TRBJ1-5; TRBD1 aligns across 9 bases. CDR1 and CDR2 from the germline V gene are MDHEN and SYDVKM. This CDR3 is built from 16 residues. The ends lost 7 bases at V and 7 bases at J; junction bases unmatched: 14. The CDR3 DNA reads TGTGCCAGCAACCCGAACCCGGGGACAGGGACGCAGCCCCAGCATTTT. It encodes CASNPNPGTGTQPQHF.